This T cell receptor beta chain was sequenced during a study of blood T cell repertoires in COVID-19. About the study: Acute and convalescent COVID-19 specimens originated in the United States, Italy and Spain.

In the study's own analysis: The assay estimated nucleated cells by amplifying reference gene primers. Generated by immunoSEQ multiplex PCR, the TCRdb table keeps only in-frame clones and is missing some. From that table come the V and J calls and clone size; the DNA was used to work out D and trimming. Among around 260,000 clones listed, 80% to 90% were seen once. The sequenced sample was peripheral blood. The TCR comes from a man under 40 with active or convalescent COVID-19.

The CDR3 reads CASSANGRRGSTEAFF. CDR3 coding DNA: TGTGCCAGCAGCGCGAATGGGAGGAGAGGTAGCACTGAAGCTTTCTTT. The chain employs TRBV9 and TRBJ1-1; D is ambiguous. Trimming took 3 bases from V and 4 from J, leaving 19 bases between them. The germline CDR1 and CDR2 sequences are SGDLS and YYNGEE. This CDR3 has 16 amino acids.